These 16 T cell receptor beta chains were all obtained from the same sample, sequenced in a study of cytotoxic CD8 clonotypes in ibrutinib-treated CLL. The table came from immunoSEQ multiplex PCR; TCRdb's copy has only in-frame clones and leaves some out. The sample has a few hundred thousand clones; around 66% are singletons. Here the sequenced sample was PBMCs, taken after 36 months of ibrutinib treatment. The receptors come from a human donor with chronic lymphocytic leukemia.

The chain combines TRBV10-3 with TRBJ1-5; D remains unclear. Trimming left V 4 bases short and J 2 bases short, with 9 bases between. CDR1 is ENHRY, CDR2 SYGVKD, per germline. The CDR3 extends over 14 amino acids. The CDR3, as DNA: TGTGCCATCAGTGTACGGGCGGGCAATCAGCCCCAGCATTTT. Protein: CAISVRAGNQPQHF.

This clone was seen a few times. The chain uses TRBV4-1 and TRBJ2-7; 7 positions match TRBD1. Per germline, CDR1 MGHRA and CDR2 YSYEKL. Trimming took 2 bases from V and 1 from J; bases not matched to a gene: 2. This CDR3 region has 14 residues. This CDR3 is CASSQRQGSYEQYF. CDR3 nucleotides: TGCGCCAGCAGCCAAAGACAGGGATCCTACGAGCAGTACTTC.

The chain combines TRBV5-5 with TRBJ1-3; 8 bases fit TRBD1. J was trimmed by 0 bases and V by 4 bases; bases with no gene match: 3. Germline V gene lookup returns CDR1 SGHKS and CDR2 YYEKEE (reference sequence). The CDR3 is made up of 15 amino acids. The CDR3 region has the DNA TGTGCCAGCAGCGTAACAGGGGGCTCTGGAAACACCATATATTTT. This gives the protein CASSVTGGSGNTIYF.

J is TRBJ1-4 and V is TRBV6-1; possible D gene TRBD1, 5 bases. The CDR3 totals 11 residues. From germline, CDR1 is MNHNS and CDR2 SASEGT. The ends were cut back, 10 bases at V and 8 bases at J, with 11 bases in the middle. The CDR3, as DNA: TGTGCCATAGGGAGGGGCGAAAAACTGTTTTTT. Protein: CAIGRGEKLFF.

This rearrangement joins TRBV7-8 to TRBJ1-2; 8 bases match TRBD1. V shed 1 base, J shed 1 base, and the junction held 2 bases outside the gene matches. The CDR3 spans 15 residues. Per germline, CDR1 SGHVS and CDR2 FQNEAQ. The CDR3: CASSLGTGSNYGYTF. As DNA, the CDR3 is TGTGCCAGCAGCTTAGGGACAGGGAGTAACTATGGCTACACCTTC.

This clone was detected a few times. The chain recombines TRBV5-1 with TRBJ2-5; D ambiguous. Germline V gene data show CDR1 as SGHRS and CDR2 as YFSETQ. This CDR3 has 14 residues. Trimming took 0 bases from V and 1 from J, leaving 7 bases between them. The chain's CDR3 is CASSLAQVQETQYF. CDR3 DNA: TGCGCCAGCAGCTTGGCTCAGGTCCAAGAGACCCAGTACTTC.

This clone was observed a few times. The V call is TRBV6-1, the J call TRBJ2-7; 7 positions match TRBD1. J lost 6 bases, V lost 7 bases, and 12 bases had no gene match. The CDR3 sequence is 14 residues long. Germline V gene sequence: CDR1 MNHNS, CDR2 SASEGT. CDR3 region: CASTPRGTVPEQYF. The CDR3 DNA is TGTGCCAGCACCCCCAGGGGGACAGTTCCCGAGCAGTACTTC.

This clone appeared a few times. The rearrangement uses TRBV7-9 and TRBJ1-1, with D possibly being TRBD1 (5 bases). Per germline, CDR1 SEHNR and CDR2 FQNEAQ (reference sequence). There are 12 residues in the CDR3. V shed 6 bases and J shed 3 bases, with 8 bases lying between them. CDR3 protein: CASRGGDTEAFF. The CDR3 region has the DNA TGTGCCAGCAGGGGGGGTGACACTGAAGCTTTCTTT.

This clone turned up a few times. The chain is built from TRBV29-1 and TRBJ2-7; unclear D gene. With 8 bases removed from V and 1 base from J, the gap between germline ends came to 12 bases. The germline V gene encodes CDR1 SQVTM and CDR2 ANQGSEA. There are 12 residues in the CDR3. The CDR3 sequence is CSHKDTSYEQYF. CDR3 nucleotide sequence: TGCAGCCACAAAGACACATCCTACGAGCAGTACTTC.

The CDR3 DNA reads as TGTGCCAGCAGGCCTACAGGGAAGGGGGATCAGCCCCAGCATTTT. Amino acid sequence: CASRPTGKGDQPQHF. This rearrangement joins TRBV2 to TRBJ1-5, with D perhaps TRBD1 (6 bases). Trimming cost V 6 bases and J 5 bases, with 17 bases left between them. The length of the CDR3 is 15 residues. Germline CDR1 is SNHLY and CDR2 is FYNNEI.

The chain couples TRBV7-3 to TRBJ2-1, with D maybe TRBD1 (6 bases). The CDR3 has 16 residues. Germline V lookup: CDR1 SGHTA, CDR2 FQGTGA. V was pared by 5 bases and J by 0 bases, with 14 bases between. The CDR3 loop reads CASSPWADSSYNEQFF. CDR3 sequence (DNA): TGTGCCAGCAGCCCATGGGCGGACAGCTCCTACAATGAGCAGTTCTTC.

As to this clone: Other DNA sequences within the sample encode an identical CDR3. V is TRBV5-1 and J is TRBJ2-7; maybe TRBD1 (6 bases). Trimming cost V 0 bases and J 4 bases, with 8 bases left between them. The CDR3 consists of 13 residues. Germline lookup yields CDR1 SGHRS and CDR2 YFSETQ. CDR3 region: CASSLVGGYEQYF. As DNA, the CDR3 is TGCGCCAGCAGCTTGGTAGGGGGTTACGAGCAGTACTTC.

The chain carries TRBV15 and TRBJ2-2; 9 bases are a match to TRBD1. CDR3 length: 15 residues. Losses at the gene ends were 2 bases for V and 5 bases for J; bases not matched to a gene: 3. From germline, CDR1 is LNHNV and CDR2 YYDKDF (reference sequence). Here the CDR3 reads CATSRKGQGTGELFF. CDR3 nucleotides: TGTGCCACCAGCAGAAAGGGACAGGGAACCGGGGAGCTGTTTTTT.

Worth noting for this clone: Additional DNA sequences in this sample encode the identical CDR3. V is TRBV6-6 and J is TRBJ2-7; 8 nucleotides match TRBD1. V shed 2 bases, J shed 4 bases, and the junction held 1 base outside the gene matches. Germline V CDR1 and CDR2: MNHNY, SVGAGI (reference sequence). The CDR3 extends over 13 amino acids. In nucleotides, the CDR3 is TGTGCCAGCAGTTACCGACAGGGGTACGAGCAGTACTTC. This gives the protein CASSYRQGYEQYF.

This chain uses TRBV7-9 with TRBJ1-5, with TRBD1 matching 8 bases. CDR3 size: 14 residues. Trimming at V came to 5 bases and at J to 3 bases, leaving 3 bases not matched to a gene. Per germline, CDR1 SEHNR and CDR2 FQNEAQ (reference sequence). This CDR3 reads CASSKTGDNQPQHF. The CDR3 DNA follows: TGTGCCAGCAGCAAGACAGGGGACAATCAGCCCCAGCATTTT.

The genes are TRBV5-1 and TRBJ2-5; 12 bases are shared with TRBD2. Germline CDR1 reads SGHRS; CDR2 reads YFSETQ. The CDR3 totals 16 residues. The V and J ends lost 0 bases and 5 bases, in that order; junction bases with no gene match: 5. In DNA form, the CDR3 reads TGCGCCAGCAGCTTGGGACTAGCGGGAGTCGCGGAGACCCAGTACTTC. Translated, it gives CASSLGLAGVAETQYF.